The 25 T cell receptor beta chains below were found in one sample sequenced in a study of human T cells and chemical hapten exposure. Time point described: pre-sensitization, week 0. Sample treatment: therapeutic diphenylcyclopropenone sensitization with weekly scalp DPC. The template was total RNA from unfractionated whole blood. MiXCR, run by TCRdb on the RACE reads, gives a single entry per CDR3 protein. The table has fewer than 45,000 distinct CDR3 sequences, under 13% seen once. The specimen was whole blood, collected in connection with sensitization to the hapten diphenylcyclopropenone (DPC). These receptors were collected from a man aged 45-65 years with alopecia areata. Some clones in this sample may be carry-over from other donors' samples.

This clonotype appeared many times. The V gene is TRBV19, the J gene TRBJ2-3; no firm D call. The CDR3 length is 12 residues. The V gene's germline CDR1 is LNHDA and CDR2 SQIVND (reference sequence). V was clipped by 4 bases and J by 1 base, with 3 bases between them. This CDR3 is CASSTRTDTQYF. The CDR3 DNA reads TGTGCCAGTAGTACCCGCACAGATACGCAGTATTTT.

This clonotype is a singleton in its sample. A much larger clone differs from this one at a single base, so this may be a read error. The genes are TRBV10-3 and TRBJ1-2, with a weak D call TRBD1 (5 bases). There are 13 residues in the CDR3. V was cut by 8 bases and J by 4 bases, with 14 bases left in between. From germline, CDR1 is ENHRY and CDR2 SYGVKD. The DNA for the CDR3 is TGTGCCATCGGGTTACAGGAAATCTATGGCTACACCTTC. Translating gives CAIGLQEIYGYTF.

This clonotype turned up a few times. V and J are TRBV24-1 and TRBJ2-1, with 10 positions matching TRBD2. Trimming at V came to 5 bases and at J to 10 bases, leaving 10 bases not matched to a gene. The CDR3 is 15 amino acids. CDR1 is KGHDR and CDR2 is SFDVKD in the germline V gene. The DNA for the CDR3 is TGTGCCACCAGTGTGACTAGCGGGCTTCCAGGGGAGCAGTTCTTC. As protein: CATSVTSGLPGEQFF.

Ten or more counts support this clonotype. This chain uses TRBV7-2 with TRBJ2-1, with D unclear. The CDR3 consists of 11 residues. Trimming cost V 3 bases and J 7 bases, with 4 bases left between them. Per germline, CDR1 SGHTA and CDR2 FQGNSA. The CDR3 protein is CASSFLNEQFF. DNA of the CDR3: TGTGCCAGCAGCTTCCTGAATGAGCAGTTCTTC.

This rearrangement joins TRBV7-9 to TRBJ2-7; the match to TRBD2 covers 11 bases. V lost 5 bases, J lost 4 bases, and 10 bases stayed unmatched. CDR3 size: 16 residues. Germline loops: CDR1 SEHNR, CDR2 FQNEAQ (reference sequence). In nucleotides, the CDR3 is TGTGCCAGCAGCCCGTCTAGCGGGAGGATGTGGTACGAGCAGTACTTC. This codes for CASSPSSGRMWYEQYF. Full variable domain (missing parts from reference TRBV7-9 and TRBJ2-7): DTGVSQNPRHKITKRGQNVTFRCDPISEHNRLYWYRQTLGQGPEFLTYFQNEAQLEKSRLLSDRFSAERPKGSFSTLEIQRTEQGDSAMYLCASSPSSGRMWYEQYFGPGTRLTVT.

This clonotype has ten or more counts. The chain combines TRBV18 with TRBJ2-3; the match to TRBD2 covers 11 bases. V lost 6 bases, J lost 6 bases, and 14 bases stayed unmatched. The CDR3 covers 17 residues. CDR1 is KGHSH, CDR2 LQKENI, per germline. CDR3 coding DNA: TGTGCCAGCTCTCCGATTGATAGCGGGAGGGGTCTTGATACGCAGTATTTT. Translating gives CASSPIDSGRGLDTQYF.

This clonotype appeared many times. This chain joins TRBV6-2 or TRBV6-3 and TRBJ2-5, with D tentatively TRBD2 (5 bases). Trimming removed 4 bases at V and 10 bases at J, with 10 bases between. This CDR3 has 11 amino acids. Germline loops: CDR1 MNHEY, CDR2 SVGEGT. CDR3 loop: CASSLGRDQYF. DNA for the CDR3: TGTGCCAGCAGTTTAGGACGGGACCAGTACTTC.

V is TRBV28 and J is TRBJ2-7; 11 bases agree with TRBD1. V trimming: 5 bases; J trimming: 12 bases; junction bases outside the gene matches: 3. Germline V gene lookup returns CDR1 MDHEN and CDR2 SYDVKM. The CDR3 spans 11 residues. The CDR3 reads CASSRTGGRYF. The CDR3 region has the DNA TGTGCCAGCAGTAGGACAGGGGGCAGGTACTTC.

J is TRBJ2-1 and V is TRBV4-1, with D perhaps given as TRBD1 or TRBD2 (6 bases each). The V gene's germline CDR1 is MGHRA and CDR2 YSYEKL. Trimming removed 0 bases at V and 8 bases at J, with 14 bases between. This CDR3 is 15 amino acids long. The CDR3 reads CASSQEVVGGDEQFF. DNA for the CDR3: TGCGCCAGCAGCCAAGAGGTCGTGGGGGGCGATGAGCAGTTCTTC.

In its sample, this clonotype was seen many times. Here the CDR3 reads CASSAQGLNTEAFF. The CDR3 bases are TGCGCCAGCAGCGCACAGGGCCTGAACACTGAAGCTTTCTTT. The V gene is TRBV5-1, the J gene TRBJ1-1; D might be TRBD1 (6 bases). Trimming removed 4 bases from V and 0 bases from J, with 10 bases in between. Germline CDR1 and CDR2: SGHRS and YFSETQ. The CDR3 extends over 14 amino acids. Together with reference TRBV5-1 and TRBJ1-1, the CDR3 gives the full variable domain: KAGVTQTPRYLIKTRGQQVTLSCSPISGHRSVSWYQQTPGQGLQFLFEYFSETQRNKGNFPGRFSGRQFSNSRSEMNVSTLELGDSALYLCASSAQGLNTEAFFGQGTRLTVV.

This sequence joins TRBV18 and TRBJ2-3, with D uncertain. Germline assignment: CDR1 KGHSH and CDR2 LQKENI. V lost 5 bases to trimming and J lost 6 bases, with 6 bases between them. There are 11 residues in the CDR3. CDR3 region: CASSMKDTQYF. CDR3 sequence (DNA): TGTGCCAGCTCAATGAAGGATACGCAGTATTTT.

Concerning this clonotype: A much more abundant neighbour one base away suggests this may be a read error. CDR3 in DNA: TGTGCCAGCAGCTTACCCGCCCCGGAGGGTCTCCTCACAGATACGCAGTATTTT. Translation gives CASSLPAPEGLLTDTQYF. The chain has TRBV7-2 and TRBJ2-3, with D tentatively TRBD2 (6 bases). V was trimmed by 2 bases and J by 2 bases, leaving 20 bases between them. Germline CDR1 SGHTA, CDR2 FQGNSA. CDR3 size: 18 residues.

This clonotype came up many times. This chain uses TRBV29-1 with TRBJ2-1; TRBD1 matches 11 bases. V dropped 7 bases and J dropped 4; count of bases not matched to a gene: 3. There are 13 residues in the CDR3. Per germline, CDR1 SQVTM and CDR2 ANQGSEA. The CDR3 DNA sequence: TGCAGCGGTGGGACAGGGGGATACAATGAGCAGTTCTTC. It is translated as CSGGTGGYNEQFF.

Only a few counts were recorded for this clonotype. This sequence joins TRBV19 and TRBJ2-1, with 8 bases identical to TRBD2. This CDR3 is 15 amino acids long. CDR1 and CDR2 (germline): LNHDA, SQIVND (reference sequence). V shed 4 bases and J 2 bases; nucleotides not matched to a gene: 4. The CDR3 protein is CASSSGRSTYNEQFF. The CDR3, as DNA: TGTGCCAGTAGTAGCGGGAGGAGTACCTACAATGAGCAGTTCTTC.

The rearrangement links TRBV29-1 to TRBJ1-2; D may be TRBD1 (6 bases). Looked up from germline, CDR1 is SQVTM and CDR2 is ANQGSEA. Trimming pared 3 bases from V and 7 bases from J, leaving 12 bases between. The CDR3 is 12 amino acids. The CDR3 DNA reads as TGCAGCGTTGACCCGGGGGCGCTTGGCTACACCTTC. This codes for CSVDPGALGYTF.

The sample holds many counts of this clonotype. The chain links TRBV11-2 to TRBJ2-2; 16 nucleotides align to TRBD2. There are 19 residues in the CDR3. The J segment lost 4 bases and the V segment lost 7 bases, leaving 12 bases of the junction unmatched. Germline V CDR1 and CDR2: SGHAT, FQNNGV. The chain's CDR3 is CASTRWGLAGGRVTGELFF. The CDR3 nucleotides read TGTGCCAGCACCCGATGGGGACTAGCGGGAGGGCGTGTCACCGGGGAGCTGTTTTTT.

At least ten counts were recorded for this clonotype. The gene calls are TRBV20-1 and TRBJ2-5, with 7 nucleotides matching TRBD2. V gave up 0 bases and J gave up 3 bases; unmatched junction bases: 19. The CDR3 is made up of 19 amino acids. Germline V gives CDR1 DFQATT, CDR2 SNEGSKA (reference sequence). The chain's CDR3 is CSARDRAGVGRRSEETQYF. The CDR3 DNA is TGCAGTGCTAGAGATCGGGCGGGAGTGGGTCGGCGGTCAGAAGAGACCCAGTACTTC.

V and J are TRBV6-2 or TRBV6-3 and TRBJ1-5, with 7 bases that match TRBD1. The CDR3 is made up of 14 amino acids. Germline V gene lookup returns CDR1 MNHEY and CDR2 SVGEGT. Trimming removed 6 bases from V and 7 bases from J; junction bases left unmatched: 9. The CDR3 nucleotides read TGTGCCAGCAGCGCCGACAGGGATTGGCAGCCCCAGCATTTT. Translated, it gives CASSADRDWQPQHF.

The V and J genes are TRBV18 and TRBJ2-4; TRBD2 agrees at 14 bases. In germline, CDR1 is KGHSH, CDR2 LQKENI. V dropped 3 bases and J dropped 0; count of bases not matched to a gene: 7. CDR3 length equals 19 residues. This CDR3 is CASSPPGLAGAIAKNIQYF. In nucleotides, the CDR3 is TGTGCCAGCTCACCTCCGGGACTAGCGGGAGCCATAGCCAAAAACATTCAGTACTTC.

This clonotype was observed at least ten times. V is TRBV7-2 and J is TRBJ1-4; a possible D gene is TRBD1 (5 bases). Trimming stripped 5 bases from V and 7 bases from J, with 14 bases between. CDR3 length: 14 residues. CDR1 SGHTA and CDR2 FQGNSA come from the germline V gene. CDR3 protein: CASSPDGGGEKLFF. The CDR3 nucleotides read TGTGCCAGCAGCCCGGACGGGGGTGGTGAAAAACTGTTTTTT.

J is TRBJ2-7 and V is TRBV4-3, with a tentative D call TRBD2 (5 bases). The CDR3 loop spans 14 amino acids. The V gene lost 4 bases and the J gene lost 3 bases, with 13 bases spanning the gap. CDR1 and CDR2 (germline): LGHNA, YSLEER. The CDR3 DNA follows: TGCGCCAGCAGCCCTTCCCTGGGAGTCTACGAGCAGTACTTC. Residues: CASSPSLGVYEQYF.

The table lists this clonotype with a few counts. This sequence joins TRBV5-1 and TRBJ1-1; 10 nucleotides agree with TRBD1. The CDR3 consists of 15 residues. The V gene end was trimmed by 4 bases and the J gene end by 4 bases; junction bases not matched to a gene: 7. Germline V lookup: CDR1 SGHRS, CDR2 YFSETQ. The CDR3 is CASSLGQGLSTEAFF. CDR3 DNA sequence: TGCGCCAGCAGCCTGGGACAGGGGCTTAGCACTGAAGCTTTCTTT.

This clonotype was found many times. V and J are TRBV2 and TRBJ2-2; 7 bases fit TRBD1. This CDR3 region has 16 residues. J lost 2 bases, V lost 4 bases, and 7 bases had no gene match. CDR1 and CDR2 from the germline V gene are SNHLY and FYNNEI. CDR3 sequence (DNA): TGTGCCAGCAGTGCTTTAGGGACAGCAAACACCGGGGAGCTGTTTTTT. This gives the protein CASSALGTANTGELFF.

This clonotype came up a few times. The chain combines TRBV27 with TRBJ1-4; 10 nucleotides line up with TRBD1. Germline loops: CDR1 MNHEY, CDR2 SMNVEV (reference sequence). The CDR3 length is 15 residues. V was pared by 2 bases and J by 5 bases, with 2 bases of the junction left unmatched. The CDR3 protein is CASSLGGQGNEKLFF. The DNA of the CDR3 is TGTGCCAGCAGTTTAGGGGGACAGGGGAATGAAAAACTGTTTTTT.

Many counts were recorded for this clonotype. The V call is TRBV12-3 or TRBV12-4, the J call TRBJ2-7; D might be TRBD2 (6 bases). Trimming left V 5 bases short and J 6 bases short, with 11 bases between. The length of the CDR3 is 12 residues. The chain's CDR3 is CASSGDWTEQYF. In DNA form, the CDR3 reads TGTGCCAGCAGTGGGGACTGGACCGAGCAGTACTTC.